The 11 T cell receptor beta chains below all came from one sample that was sequenced in a study of post-analysis software for immune sequencing data. Their antigens remain unidentified. The study's findings and limits: Higher frequency in patients than in controls was seen for about five TRBV segments, with TRBV5-6, TRBV5-1 and TRBV20-1 among them.

The authors incorporated unique molecular identifiers into the TCR beta cDNA libraries. Via MiXCR, TCRdb re-called the PCR reads, giving one row per CDR3 protein. The table shows some 690,000 distinct CDR3 sequences, with approximately 59% occurring only once. Sample: blood. The source is a girl aged 2 to 10 with multiple sclerosis.

A few counts support this clonotype. The chain has TRBV6-1 and TRBJ2-7; D remains unclear. The CDR3 has 12 residues. Trimming pared 2 bases from V and 3 bases from J, leaving 5 bases between. In germline, CDR1 is MNHNS, CDR2 SASEGT. The CDR3 sequence: CASSENSYEQYF. Here the CDR3 DNA reads TGTGCCAGCAGTGAAAACAGCTACGAGCAGTACTTC.

This chain links TRBV12-3 or TRBV12-4 with TRBJ2-3; D is undetermined. V was pared by 6 bases and J by 2 bases, with 9 bases between. The CDR3 is 13 residues long. The CDR3 nucleotides read TGTGCCAGCAGGCCGAAGTTCACAGATACGCAGTATTTT. This gives the protein CASRPKFTDTQYF.

V usage is TRBV7-8 and J usage is TRBJ1-2; 9 positions agree with TRBD1. The junction had 11 bases not matched to a gene; V was cut back by 5 bases and J by 7 bases. This CDR3 has 15 residues. Germline CDR1 and CDR2: SGHVS and FQNEAQ. The DNA for the CDR3 is TGTGCCAGCAGCCTAAGGGACAGGGAGTTCCGTGGCTACACCTTC. Translated, it gives CASSLRDREFRGYTF. Variable domain in full (rest from reference TRBV7-8 and TRBJ1-2): GAGVSQSPRYKVAKRGQDVALRCDPISGHVSLFWYQQALGQGPEFLTYFQNEAQLDKSGLPSDRFFAERPEGSVSTLKIQRTQQEDSAVYLCASSLRDREFRGYTFGSGTRLTVV.

The rearrangement joins TRBV20-1 to TRBJ2-5, with TRBD2 as a possible D gene (5 bases). This CDR3 region has 12 residues. Germline V gives CDR1 DFQATT, CDR2 SNEGSKA (reference sequence). The V end was cut by 6 bases, the J end by 1 base, with 9 bases between. The CDR3 is CSAHEGQETQYF. The CDR3 DNA sequence: TGCAGTGCGCATGAGGGCCAAGAGACCCAGTACTTC.

Turning to this clonotype: One junction end disagrees with the germline gene, perhaps due to a read error. The chain employs TRBV12-3 or TRBV12-4 and TRBJ1-4, with D perhaps matching TRBD1 (5 bases). The CDR3 covers 15 residues. The CDR3 coding sequence is TGTGCCAGCAGATTAGCGGACATCGTGAATAAAAAACTGTTTTTT. Its translation is CASRLADIVNKKLFF.

This clonotype was counted a few times. At one boundary the junction diverges from the germline segment, which might be a read error. V and J are TRBV7-3 and TRBJ2-3; no firm D call. CDR3 length: 13 amino acids. CDR1 is SGHTA and CDR2 is FQGTGA in the germline V gene. As DNA, the CDR3 is TGTACCAGCAGCTCTGGCAATACAGATACGCAGTATTTT. Protein sequence: CTSSSGNTDTQYF.

The V gene is TRBV9, the J gene TRBJ2-1; the match to TRBD2 covers 9 bases. Germline V gives CDR1 SGDLS, CDR2 YYNGEE. There are 18 residues in the CDR3. V lost 0 bases, J lost 9 bases, and 16 bases stayed unmatched. The CDR3 here is CASSVVASGGGAQSEQFF. The CDR3 coding sequence is TGTGCCAGCAGCGTAGTGGCATCGGGCGGGGGGGCCCAGAGTGAGCAGTTCTTC.

This clonotype has a single count. The chain employs TRBV5-1 and TRBJ2-1, with 9 bases fitting TRBD2. V lost 4 bases, J lost 2 bases, and 7 bases stayed unmatched. The CDR3 totals 16 residues. Germline lookup yields CDR1 SGHRS and CDR2 YFSETQ. The CDR3 sequence: CASSPEAGGTYNEQFF. The CDR3 nucleotides read TGCGCCAGCAGCCCGGAAGCGGGAGGAACCTACAATGAGCAGTTCTTC.

V and J are TRBV6-6 and TRBJ2-5; tentatively, D is TRBD1 (6 bases). The V and J ends lost 7 bases and 2 bases respectively, with 14 bases between them. Germline V gene data show CDR1 as MNHNY and CDR2 as SVGAGI (reference sequence). This CDR3 region has 14 residues. Written as DNA, the CDR3 is TGTGCCAGCACACTGCGGCAGGGGCAAGAGACCCAGTACTTC. As protein: CASTLRQGQETQYF.

This rearrangement joins TRBV5-1 to TRBJ2-3; TRBD1 might be the D (5 bases). Looked up from germline, CDR1 is SGHRS and CDR2 is YFSETQ. This CDR3 is built from 16 residues. Trimming left V 3 bases short and J 1 base short, with 15 bases between. CDR3 sequence reads: CASSSALRAGTDTQYF. In DNA, the CDR3 is TGCGCCAGCAGCTCTGCTCTCAGGGCGGGCACAGATACGCAGTATTTT.

The rearrangement joins TRBV20-1 to TRBJ2-3, with D tentatively TRBD1 or TRBD2 (6 bases each). The CDR3 spans 14 residues. CDR1 and CDR2 from the germline V gene are DFQATT and SNEGSKA (reference sequence). With 4 bases removed from V and 1 base from J, the gap between germline ends came to 12 bases. CDR3 sequence: CSATRGARTDTQYF. CDR3 DNA: TGCAGTGCTACGAGGGGGGCCCGCACAGATACGCAGTATTTT.